This T cell receptor (beta chain) appears in the sequencing data of a study of CD4+ T cells in melanoma. Assay: immunoSEQ multiplex PCR; the TCRdb copy retains only in-frame clones and omits some. The table shows roughly 140,000 clones, with 80% to 95% occurring only once. The CDR3 runs 15 residues. CDR1 and CDR2 (germline): SGHAT, FQNNGV. Trimming removed 6 bases at V and 8 bases at J, with 19 bases between. There are a few counts of this clone. Its target is unknown. Study-wide results and caveats: Reportedly, melanoma neoantigen-specific CD4+ T cells showed varied differentiation states. CD8+ T cell, macrophage and B cell function reportedly correlated with neoantigen-specific CD4+ T cells.

The chain is built from TRBV11-2 and TRBJ1-4; D is unclear. The clonotype was recovered from a human donor with melanoma. CDR3 DNA: TGTGCCAGCAGTTATCTACCCGGGGAGTACGAAAAACTGTTTTTT. It yields the protein CASSYLPGEYEKLFF.